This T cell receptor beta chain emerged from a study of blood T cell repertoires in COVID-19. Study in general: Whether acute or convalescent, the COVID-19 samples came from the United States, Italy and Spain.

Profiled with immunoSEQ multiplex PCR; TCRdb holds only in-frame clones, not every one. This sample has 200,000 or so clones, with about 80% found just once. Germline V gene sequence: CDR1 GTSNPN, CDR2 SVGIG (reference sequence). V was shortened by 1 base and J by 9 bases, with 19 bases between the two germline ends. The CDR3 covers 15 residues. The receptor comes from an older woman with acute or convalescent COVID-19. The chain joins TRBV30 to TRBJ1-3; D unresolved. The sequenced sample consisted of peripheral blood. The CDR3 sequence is CAWSGDYELSGTIYF. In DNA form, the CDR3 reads TGTGCCTGGAGTGGAGATTATGAGTTGTCTGGCACCATATATTTT.